This T cell receptor (beta chain) appears in the sequencing data of a study of memory CD4+ T cells and cytomegalovirus serostatus. Study information: Healthy Belgian adult donors included several CMV-positive and about two dozen CMV-negative people.

Single viable CD3+CD4+CD8-CD45RO+ cells were sorted as the memory CD4+ T cells. Trimming shortened V by 3 bases and J by 1 base, and 9 bases separated the two germline ends. Germline V lookup: CDR1 LNHDA, CDR2 SQIVND (reference sequence). This CDR3 comprises 14 residues. Sequencing was performed with immunoSEQ multiplex PCR; in TCRdb, only in-frame clones are kept and a portion is missing. This sample has some 46,000 clones, with approximately 81% found just once. The source is an adult in good health and CMV-seronegative. The chain uses TRBV19 and TRBJ2-5; no definite D call. Sequenced sample: memory CD4+ T cells from blood. The CDR3 DNA sequence: TGTGCCAGTAGTATGGCAAGCGCCCAAGAGACCCAGTACTTC. Its protein is CASSMASAQETQYF.